In this sample, the clone carrying this T cell receptor (beta chain) turned up once. The sample is drawn from a study of T cell responses to AZD1222 COVID-19 vaccine. Germline V gives CDR1 KGHDR, CDR2 SFDVKD. CDR3 length equals 15 residues. J lost 11 bases, V lost 2 bases, and 5 bases had no gene match. Some clones are missing from TCRdb's copy, which holds only in-frame ones; the method was immunoSEQ multiplex PCR. This repertoire shows about 160,000 clones, under 95% found once; its top ten account for around 0.99%. The clonotype was recovered from an adult who received the AZD1222 COVID-19 vaccine. The sample in question was peripheral blood, obtained 28 days after the second AZD1222 dose. V is TRBV24-1 and J is TRBJ2-1, with 13 bases lining up with TRBD2. The CDR3 protein is CATSDSRLAGGKQFF. For the CDR3, the DNA is TGTGCCACCAGTGATTCCCGACTAGCGGGGGGCAAGCAGTTCTTC.